Sequencing of this T cell receptor (beta chain) was carried out in a study of T cells in women clearing cervical HPV infection. Using immunoSEQ multiplex PCR, the repertoire was profiled, and TCRdb retains in-frame clones only, with some absent. This repertoire includes 20,000 to 25,000 clones. This CDR3 has 15 amino acids. Unmatched junction bases numbered 11, after V lost 5 bases and J lost 5 bases. Concerning this clone: The observed sequence ends 3 residues before the CDR3 terminus, with the missing tail filled in from the germline J gene.

The sequence came from a woman between 18 and 70 years old with a cervical HPV16 infection that either progressed to CIN3+ or cleared (not recorded which). The chain links TRBV12-3 or TRBV12-4 to TRBJ2-5, with 7 bases fitting TRBD1. The sample comprised blood buffy coat. The sequenced CDR3 bases are TGTGCCAGCAGTCCCCTGACAGGGATCACGGAGACC. Residues: CASSPLTGITET. Given in full, the CDR3 is CASSPLTGITETQYF.